The T cell receptor beta chain under discussion was sequenced for a study of blood T cells in healthy people across ages. Study observations and caveats: More naive CD4+ cells and higher diversity were found in long-lived than in aged donors.

Every sample gave at least 5 micrograms of total RNA when it was extracted. Using a J-beta primer mix together with a sample-barcoded 5' primer, a second PCR was run for about 7 to 12 cycles. Every cDNA molecule carried a tag from a template-switch adaptor bearing 12 random nucleotides. TCRdb reprocessed the 5' RACE reads with MiXCR, giving one entry per CDR3 protein. The sample includes about 1,500,000 distinct CDR3 sequences, 28% of them seen just once. This clonotype turned up a few times. The antigen remains undetermined. The CDR3 runs to 14 residues. V gave up 3 bases and J gave up 1 base, with 10 bases separating them. Germline V gives CDR1 GTSNPN, CDR2 SVGIG (reference sequence).

Sample: blood. The chain recombines TRBV30 with TRBJ2-1; maybe TRBD2 (5 bases). The TCR was taken from a woman in her 30s in good health. For the CDR3, the DNA is TGTGCCTGGAGCCGCGGGCAGTCCTACAATGAGCAGTTCTTC. Amino acids: CAWSRGQSYNEQFF.